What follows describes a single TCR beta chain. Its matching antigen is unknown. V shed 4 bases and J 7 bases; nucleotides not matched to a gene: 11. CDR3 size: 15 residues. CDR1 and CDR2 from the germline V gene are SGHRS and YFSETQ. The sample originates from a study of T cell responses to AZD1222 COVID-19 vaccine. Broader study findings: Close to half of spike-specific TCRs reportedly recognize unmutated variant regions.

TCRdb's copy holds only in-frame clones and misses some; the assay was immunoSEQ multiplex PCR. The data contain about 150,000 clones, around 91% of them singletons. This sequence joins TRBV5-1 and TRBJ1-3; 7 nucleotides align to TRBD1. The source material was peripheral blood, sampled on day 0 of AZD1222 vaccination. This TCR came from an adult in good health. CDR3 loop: CASSDRQGGKNTIYF. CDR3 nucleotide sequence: TGCGCCAGCAGCGACCGACAGGGTGGCAAGAACACCATATATTTT.